This T cell receptor (beta chain) was documented in a study of Ad26.COV2.S vaccination and SARS-CoV-2 variants. About the research overall: Doses of Ad26.COV2.S were injected into muscle once or twice, 56 days apart.

Per germline, CDR1 MNHEY and CDR2 SVGAGI. After removal of 6 bases from V and 0 bases from J, the junction contained 7 bases not matched to a gene. CDR3 size: 15 residues. Specified treatment: roughly 20 received Ad26.COV2.S at low or high dose, single or two shots; roughly five received placebo; per-sample allocation not given. The samples date from day 63 after the first vaccine or placebo injection. With respect to this clone: Its antigen is still unknown.

Findings and limits, study-wide: Ad26.COV2.S recipients had broader spike-specific TCRs (P = 0.0014). Substantial post-vaccination breadth of spike-specific CD8+ and CD4+ T cell responses was reported. Quantification of TCR breadth and depth may have yielded underestimates of total T cell responses.

TCRdb keeps only in-frame clones here, not all; method: immunoSEQ multiplex PCR. Here the sample spans roughly 300,000 clones, roughly nine tenths being singletons. This TCR derives from a person aged 18-60 years who received the Ad26.COV2.S COVID-19 vaccine or a placebo. The sample was peripheral blood, taken in a trial of Ad26.COV2.S vaccine versus placebo. This chain connects TRBV6-5 to TRBJ1-1; TRBD1 matches at 7 bases. In DNA, the CDR3 is TGTGCCAGCAGGTCAGGGGGGTCTATGAACACTGAAGCTTTCTTT. Translation: CASRSGGSMNTEAFF.